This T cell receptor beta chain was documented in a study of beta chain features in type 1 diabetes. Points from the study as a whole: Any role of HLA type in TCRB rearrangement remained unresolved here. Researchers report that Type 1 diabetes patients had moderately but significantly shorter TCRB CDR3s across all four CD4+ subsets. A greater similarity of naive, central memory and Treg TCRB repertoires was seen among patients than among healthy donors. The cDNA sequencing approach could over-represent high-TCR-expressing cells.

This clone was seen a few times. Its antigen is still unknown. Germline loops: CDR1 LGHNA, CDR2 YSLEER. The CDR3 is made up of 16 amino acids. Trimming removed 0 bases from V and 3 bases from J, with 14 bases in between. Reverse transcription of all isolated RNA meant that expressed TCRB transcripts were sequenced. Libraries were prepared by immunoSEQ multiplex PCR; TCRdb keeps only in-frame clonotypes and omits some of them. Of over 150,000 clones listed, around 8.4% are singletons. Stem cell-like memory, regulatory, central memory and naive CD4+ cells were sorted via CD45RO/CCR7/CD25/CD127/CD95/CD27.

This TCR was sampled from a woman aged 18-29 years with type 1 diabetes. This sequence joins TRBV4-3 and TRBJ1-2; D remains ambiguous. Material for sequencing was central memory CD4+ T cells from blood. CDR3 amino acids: CASSQDLARRDYGYTF. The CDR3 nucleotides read TGCGCCAGCAGCCAAGATCTCGCTCGGCGGGACTATGGCTACACCTTC.